This T cell receptor beta chain appears in the sequencing data of a study of cytomegalovirus exposure and HLA in healthy donors. Study observations and caveats: Accurate prediction of most subjects' HLA-A and HLA-B alleles from TCR beta sequences was reported. TCR sequences were mostly rare, though some public TCRs occurred in many donors.

60 Vbeta and 13 Jbeta primers were used in PCR. The assay was immunoSEQ multiplex PCR, and TCRdb's table has in-frame clones only and misses some. The sample includes under 200,000 clones. To note about this clone: Its target is unknown.

The material sequenced was PBMCs. The receptor was derived from a woman aged 18-29 years in good health and CMV-seropositive.

The DNA of the CDR3 is TGTGCCAGCAGTAACCCGAACAGGGAAGTCACTGAAGCTTTCTTT. Protein product: CASSNPNREVTEAFF. The gene calls are TRBV25-1 and TRBJ1-1, with a weak D call TRBD1 (6 bases). V was trimmed by 5 bases and J by 4 bases, leaving 17 bases between them. The CDR3 totals 15 residues. The germline V gene encodes CDR1 MGHDK and CDR2 SYGVNS.